The 32 T cell receptor beta chains below were found in one sample sequenced in a study of molecular identifiers for immune sequencing clone quantification (dated by TCRdb to 2017 to 2018). Library preparation was by PCR. Sequencing instrument: Illumina HiSeq 4000. The raw public data were reprocessed by TCRdb itself: fastp quality trimming at Q25, MiXCR clonotype calling, in-frame beta chains only. CDR3 protein sequences are deduplicated, and each keeps its most common genes and DNA. The sample contains approximately 500,000 distinct CDR3 sequences, over 20% of them found a single time. Under 0.85% of the sample lies in the top ten. The sequenced sample consisted of naive CD8+ T cells from blood, with Jurkat cell RNA spiked in. The sample's cell subset or site label, in plain terms: FACS-sorted CD8+CD4-CCR7+CD45RA+ naive T cells. Receptor source: a human donor in good health. Some libraries in this study had Jurkat cell RNA spiked in.

This rearrangement joins TRBV15 to TRBJ1-6, with 8 bases fitting TRBD1. The trim removed 6 bases at V and 10 bases at J, leaving 8 bases unmatched. CDR3 length: 14 amino acids. Germline loops: CDR1 LNHNV, CDR2 YYDKDF (reference sequence). The CDR3 sequence: CATRQGATLSPLHF. The CDR3 DNA follows: TGTGCCACCAGGCAGGGGGCAACTTTGTCACCCCTCCACTTT.

This clonotype was picked up many times. This sequence joins TRBV11-2 and TRBJ2-1; 8 bases are a match to TRBD2. Germline-derived CDR1 and CDR2 are SGHAT and FQNNGV. This CDR3 comprises 17 residues. The ends lost 6 bases at V and 0 bases at J; junction bases unmatched: 10. The CDR3 loop is CASRNSLAESSYNEQFF. The CDR3 DNA sequence: TGTGCCAGCAGGAACTCACTAGCGGAAAGCTCCTACAATGAGCAGTTCTTC.

The table lists this clonotype with a few counts. The chain combines TRBV12-3 or TRBV12-4 with TRBJ2-7; no definite D call. CDR3 length: 13 amino acids. V was clipped by 1 base and J by 6 bases, with 10 bases between them. This chain's CDR3 is CASSLDPGSEQYF. The CDR3 nucleotides are TGTGCCAGCAGTTTAGACCCTGGATCCGAGCAGTACTTC.

The V and J genes are TRBV29-1 and TRBJ2-1; no reliable D call. The CDR3 length is 12 residues. Trimming pared 1 base from V and 4 bases from J, leaving 5 bases between. The V gene's germline CDR1 is SQVTM and CDR2 ANQGSEA. The CDR3 coding sequence is TGCAGCGTTGAAGGACCGTACAATGAGCAGTTCTTC. Amino acid sequence: CSVEGPYNEQFF.

The sample holds a few counts of this clonotype. V usage is TRBV6-2 or TRBV6-3 and J usage is TRBJ1-2; 8 bases match TRBD1. The CDR3 runs 14 residues. V shed 6 bases, J shed 6 bases, and the junction held 9 bases outside the gene matches. Per the germline V gene, CDR1 is MNHEY and CDR2 is SVGEGT. The CDR3 is CASRTGQGINGYTF. The DNA for the CDR3 is TGTGCCAGCAGGACTGGACAGGGTATCAATGGCTACACCTTC.

This clonotype came up a few times. The V and J genes are TRBV9 and TRBJ2-3, with unresolved D. V was cut by 1 base and J by 6 bases, with 18 bases left in between. In germline, CDR1 is SGDLS, CDR2 YYNGEE. The CDR3 consists of 16 residues. CDR3 sequence reads: CASSVSQQSLEDTQYF. The CDR3 DNA reads as TGTGCCAGCAGCGTATCCCAACAGAGCCTCGAGGATACGCAGTATTTT.

This clonotype was detected many times. V usage is TRBV4-1 and J usage is TRBJ2-5; D possibly corresponds to TRBD2 (7 bases). Germline V gives CDR1 MGHRA, CDR2 YSYEKL. Trimming removed 1 base from V and 7 bases from J, with 19 bases in between. This CDR3 region has 16 residues. The CDR3 spells CASSQVVAGAHGTQYF. Written as DNA, the CDR3 is TGCGCCAGCAGCCAAGTTGTGGCGGGGGCCCACGGGACCCAGTACTTC.

This clonotype was seen many times. This rearrangement joins TRBV7-2 to TRBJ2-3, with 10 positions matching TRBD2. The CDR3 contains 17 residues. J gave up 2 bases and V 3 bases, and 8 bases lay outside the gene matches. Germline V gene data show CDR1 as SGHTA and CDR2 as FQGNSA. Here the CDR3 reads CASSFLAGALLTDTQYF. CDR3 bases: TGTGCCAGCAGCTTCCTAGCGGGGGCCCTTCTCACAGATACGCAGTATTTT.

The chain employs TRBV2 and TRBJ1-1; TRBD1 agrees at 8 bases. CDR1 is SNHLY and CDR2 is FYNNEI in the germline V gene. The CDR3 runs 18 residues. V dropped 4 bases and J dropped 3; count of bases not matched to a gene: 16. This CDR3 is CASSVNIQGVFSYTEAFF. Here the CDR3 DNA reads TGTGCCAGCAGTGTAAATATACAGGGGGTATTTTCTTACACTGAAGCTTTCTTT.

This chain uses TRBV27 with TRBJ2-1, with TRBD2 as a possible D gene (6 bases). The CDR3 is 17 amino acids. V lost 2 bases, J lost 4 bases, and 18 bases lay in between. Germline CDR1 and CDR2: MNHEY and SMNVEV (reference sequence). Written as DNA, the CDR3 is TGTGCCAGCAGTTTACGCACCGGGACTTCACCTTACAATGAGCAGTTCTTC. Translated, it gives CASSLRTGTSPYNEQFF.

The chain combines TRBV4-2 with TRBJ2-3; 12 bases align to TRBD2. This CDR3 comprises 16 residues. J was trimmed by 2 bases and V by 4 bases; bases with no gene match: 4. In germline, CDR1 is LGHNA, CDR2 YNFKEQ. The CDR3: CASSPRTSGVTDTQYF. The CDR3 DNA reads TGTGCCAGCAGCCCTCGGACTAGCGGGGTCACAGATACGCAGTATTTT.

This clonotype came up many times. The V gene is TRBV12-3 or TRBV12-4, the J gene TRBJ2-7; the D gene is possibly TRBD2 (6 bases). This CDR3 is built from 13 residues. Trimming left V 3 bases short and J 9 bases short, with 15 bases between. CDR3 amino acids: CASSFGTARGQYF. The CDR3 coding sequence is TGTGCCAGCAGTTTCGGGACTGCTCGGGGGCAGTACTTC.

This chain joins TRBV21-1 and TRBJ2-5. TRBV21-1 is a listed pseudogene. This CDR3 region has 13 residues. DNA of the CDR3: TGTGCCAGCAGCAAAGTAAAAGGAGAGACCCAGTACTTC. Its protein product is CASSKVKGETQYF.

This clonotype was counted at least ten times. In DNA form, the CDR3 reads TGTGCCAGCAGCTCATCCGCGGGGGAGAGTTACGCCGGGGAGCTGTTTTTT. Its protein product is CASSSSAGESYAGELFF. The genes are TRBV7-9 and TRBJ2-2, with 7 bases fitting TRBD2. The CDR3 runs 17 residues. CDR1 SEHNR and CDR2 FQNEAQ come from the germline V gene (reference sequence). V trimming: 4 bases; J trimming: 6 bases; junction bases outside the gene matches: 14.

This clonotype was seen once. A much larger clone sits a single nucleotide away, making a read error possible. The chain joins TRBV4-3 to TRBJ1-1; no reliable D call. Per the germline V gene, CDR1 is LGHNA and CDR2 is YSLEER. The CDR3 totals 16 residues. CDR3 in DNA: TGCGCCAGCAGCCAAGATCTTGGCGGCAGCGGCACTGAAGCTCTCTTT. This codes for CASSQDLGGSGTEALF.

The chain links TRBV27 to TRBJ2-7; D is unresolved. Trimming stripped 6 bases from V and 3 bases from J, with 9 bases between. The CDR3 length is 12 residues. Germline CDR1 and CDR2: MNHEY and SMNVEV (reference sequence). This chain's CDR3 is CASRGSHYEQYF. DNA of the CDR3: TGTGCCAGCAGGGGCAGCCACTACGAGCAGTACTTC.

This clonotype showed up many times. The chain uses TRBV4-2 and TRBJ1-1, with D hard to call. Deletions cut 1 base from V and 0 bases from J, with 9 bases between. Germline V gene sequence: CDR1 LGHNA, CDR2 YNFKEQ. This CDR3 contains 15 residues. The CDR3 DNA is TGTGCCAGCAGCCAAGTATTTCAGATGAACACTGAAGCTTTCTTT. Translated: CASSQVFQMNTEAFF.

The V gene is TRBV4-2, the J gene TRBJ1-1; TRBD1 might be the D (6 bases). Trimming stripped 3 bases from V and 0 bases from J, with 11 bases between. The CDR3 has 15 amino acids. In germline, CDR1 is LGHNA, CDR2 YNFKEQ. The CDR3 protein is CASSQSGQMNTEAFF. The CDR3 region has the DNA TGTGCCAGCAGCCAGTCGGGACAAATGAACACTGAAGCTTTCTTT.

This sequence joins TRBV9 and TRBJ2-1; D is ambiguous. CDR1 is SGDLS and CDR2 is YYNGEE in the germline V gene. V lost 2 bases to trimming and J lost 4 bases, with 4 bases between them. This CDR3 has 12 residues. CDR3 sequence (DNA): TGTGCCAGCAGCGTCGATTACAATGAGCAGTTCTTC. It is translated as CASSVDYNEQFF.

Concerning this clonotype: The junction departs from germline at one end; a sequencing error may be responsible. This chain connects TRBV6-5 to TRBJ2-5; 9 nucleotides match TRBD2. Germline lookup yields CDR1 MNHEY and CDR2 SVGAGI. This CDR3 has 17 amino acids. DNA for the CDR3: TGTGCCAGCAGTTCAAACGCAGGACTAGCGCCCCAAGGGACCCAGTACTTC. Amino acids: CASSSNAGLAPQGTQYF.

This clonotype was seen repeatedly, ten times or more. This sequence joins TRBV20-1 and TRBJ2-2; possible D gene TRBD2, 5 bases. This CDR3 has 14 residues. CDR1 and CDR2 (germline): DFQATT, SNEGSKA (reference sequence). V was shortened by 2 bases and J by 5 bases, with 12 bases between the two germline ends. DNA for the CDR3: TGCAGTGCTAGAATCGGGATGGGAACCGGGGAGCTGTTTTTT. It codes for CSARIGMGTGELFF.

This clonotype has only a few counts. This chain joins TRBV4-1 and TRBJ1-1; D unresolved. Germline V lookup: CDR1 MGHRA, CDR2 YSYEKL. V lost 7 bases and J lost 0, with 15 bases in between. The CDR3 loop spans 15 amino acids. Here the CDR3 DNA reads TGCGCCAGCACCTTTATGGATGGCATGAACACTGAAGCTTTCTTT. Translated: CASTFMDGMNTEAFF.

Details on this clonotype: This may be a read error: a much more frequent sequence differs by one nucleotide. This sequence joins TRBV5-3 and TRBJ2-5, with TRBD2 matching 14 bases. TRBV5-3 is marked as an open reading frame, function uncertain. The CDR3 length is 18 residues. DNA of the CDR3: TGTGCCAGCAGCCCGTCCGGACTAGCGGGGGGATTCCAAGAGACCCAGCACTTC. The encoded protein is CASSPSGLAGGFQETQHF.

Points on this clonotype: Since no conserved phenylalanine or tryptophan closes the CDR3, a read error is the likely cause. The chain employs TRBV7-9 and TRBJ2-7; the D gene is possibly TRBD2 (5 bases). The CDR3 totals 13 residues. The germline V gene encodes CDR1 SEHNR and CDR2 FQNEAQ (reference sequence). The germline V and J ends were trimmed by 1 base and 7 bases, with 11 bases remaining between them. CDR3 nucleotides: TGTGCCAGCAGCTTAGTTTCGGGGTTGGAGCAGTACCTC. Protein sequence: CASSLVSGLEQYL.

This clonotype has ten or more counts. The chain is built from TRBV27 and TRBJ2-7; 8 bases are a match to TRBD2. The germline V gene encodes CDR1 MNHEY and CDR2 SMNVEV (reference sequence). There are 14 residues in the CDR3. The trim removed 6 bases at V and 3 bases at J, leaving 7 bases unmatched. The CDR3 nucleotides are TGTGCCAGCAGCGCTGGGACTAGGGGCTACGAGCAGTACTTC. The encoded protein is CASSAGTRGYEQYF.

This clonotype was detected ten times or more. The chain combines TRBV29-1 with TRBJ1-1; 9 bases map to TRBD1. The length of the CDR3 is 10 residues. Germline V gene sequence: CDR1 SQVTM, CDR2 ANQGSEA. Unmatched junction bases numbered 2, after V lost 7 bases and J lost 8 bases. In DNA form, the CDR3 reads TGCAGCGGGGACAGGGAGGAAGCTTTCTTT. Translation: CSGDREEAFF.

This clonotype was counted ten times or more. The CDR3 coding sequence is TGTGCCAGTAGTACCGGACAGACCTACGAGCAGTACTTC. Translated: CASSTGQTYEQYF. J is TRBJ2-7 and V is TRBV19; D may be TRBD1 (6 bases). The V and J ends lost 4 bases and 2 bases respectively, with 9 bases between them. CDR3 length equals 13 residues. The germline CDR1 and CDR2 sequences are LNHDA and SQIVND (reference sequence).

This clonotype was detected many times. The CDR3 DNA follows: TGTGCCAGCAGTTACCTCAGGGACGAGCAGTACTTC. It yields the protein CASSYLRDEQYF. J is TRBJ2-7 and V is TRBV6-2 or TRBV6-3, with D possibly TRBD1 on 5 matching bases. Trimming took off 2 bases at V and 5 bases at J, with 7 bases between the two ends. CDR3 length: 12 amino acids. From germline, CDR1 is MNHEY and CDR2 SVGEGT.

This clonotype was observed many times. This sequence joins TRBV12-3 or TRBV12-4 and TRBJ2-3; D possibly corresponds to TRBD1 (6 bases). V lost 6 bases and J lost 3, with 22 bases in between. CDR3 size: 17 residues. CDR3 in DNA: TGTGCCAGCAGCCTAAGTCAGGGGTATAGTGTTACAGATACGCAGTATTTT. Residues: CASSLSQGYSVTDTQYF.

This clonotype was counted ten times or more. The chain couples TRBV6-5 to TRBJ2-7; 8 nucleotides line up with TRBD1. CDR3 size: 13 residues. CDR1 is MNHEY and CDR2 is SVGAGI in the germline V gene. V gave up 8 bases and J gave up 0 bases; unmatched junction bases: 3. This chain's CDR3 is CASGQGRSYEQYF. CDR3 DNA sequence: TGTGCCAGCGGACAGGGCCGCTCCTACGAGCAGTACTTC.

This clonotype was counted only a few times. Here the CDR3 reads CAWSVGLNQPQHF. In nucleotides, the CDR3 is TGTGCCTGGAGTGTTGGTCTCAATCAGCCCCAGCATTTT. V and J are TRBV30 and TRBJ1-5, with unresolved D. Trimming left V 0 bases short and J 3 bases short, with 6 bases between. The germline V gene has CDR1 GTSNPN and CDR2 SVGIG (reference sequence). The CDR3 loop spans 13 amino acids.

V gene TRBV30 combines with J gene TRBJ2-3, with D perhaps matching TRBD1 (6 bases). Trimming removed 2 bases from V and 2 bases from J, with 8 bases in between. The CDR3 totals 13 residues. Germline CDR1 and CDR2: GTSNPN and SVGIG (reference sequence). For the CDR3, the DNA is TGTGCCTGGAGTTGGGACACCACAGATACGCAGTATTTT. Amino acid sequence: CAWSWDTTDTQYF.